This T cell receptor beta chain was recorded in a study of regulatory and conventional T cells in RAG deficiency. Of note for this clone: Antigen specificity is unknown.

Genomic DNA came from blood conventional CD4+ T cells gated CD25-low CD127-high. V lost 2 bases and J 5 bases, leaving 9 bases between the germline ends. Germline CDR1 is SGHAT and CDR2 is FQNNGV. This CDR3 contains 13 residues. Study-level results: Compared with controls, unique Treg TCR beta sequences dropped around 110-fold in Omenn syndrome and CID/AS.

Clones were sequenced by immunoSEQ multiplex PCR, and TCRdb holds only the in-frame ones, with some missing. The sample yields around 23,000 clones, around 94% seen once. This sample also belongs to another study, concerning regulatory T cells. From that study: Primers: 52 TRBV forward and 13 TRBJ reverse. Patient repertoires had restricted TRB V-J pairs and skewed V and J usage, most in Tregs.

This receptor was taken from a human donor in good health. What was sequenced was CD4+ T cells sorted from blood. The chain combines TRBV11-2 with TRBJ1-1; D remains ambiguous. In DNA form, the CDR3 reads TGTGCCAGCAGCTTATCGGCAGAGACTGAAGCTTTCTTT. Translating gives CASSLSAETEAFF.